Below are 11 T cell receptor beta chains sequenced from a single sample in a study of blood T cell repertoires in COVID-19. The assay was immunoSEQ multiplex PCR, and TCRdb's table has in-frame clones only and misses some. The data hold over 150,000 clones, with approximately 80% observed a single time. Sequenced material: peripheral blood. The receptors originated from a human donor in a cohort sampled during active COVID-19.

This chain joins TRBV19 and TRBJ2-1; 11 bases are a match to TRBD2. CDR3 length equals 16 residues. Germline trimming cut 7 bases from V and 4 bases from J; bases unmatched to any gene: 9. Germline V lookup: CDR1 LNHDA, CDR2 SQIVND (reference sequence). CDR3 loop: CASTGTSGARYNEQFF. The CDR3 bases are TGTGCCAGTACGGGGACTAGCGGAGCACGTTACAATGAGCAGTTCTTC.

This clone was found a few times. This sequence joins TRBV11-2 and TRBJ2-6, with D uncertain. Trimming pared 6 bases from V and 8 bases from J, leaving 8 bases between. The CDR3 is 12 residues long. Germline V gives CDR1 SGHAT, CDR2 FQNNGV. The CDR3, as DNA: TGTGCCAGCAGTCTAATCTCCAACGTCCTGACTTTC. It codes for CASSLISNVLTF.

The chain recombines TRBV30 with TRBJ1-5; D gene unclear. The CDR3 has 13 amino acids. Germline V gene data show CDR1 as GTSNPN and CDR2 as SVGIG (reference sequence). The V gene lost 3 bases and the J gene lost 4 bases, with 10 bases spanning the gap. CDR3 sequence (DNA): TGTGCCTGGAGCGGAGGGAGGAATCAGCCCCAGCATTTT. Amino acid sequence: CAWSGGRNQPQHF.

CDR3 amino acids: CASSYSAGERGEQFF. The CDR3 region has the DNA TGTGCCAGCAGTTACTCCGCGGGAGAACGGGGTGAGCAGTTCTTC. The V gene is TRBV6-6, the J gene TRBJ2-1, with 7 bases aligning to TRBD2. V shed 0 bases and J 9 bases; nucleotides not matched to a gene: 8. The CDR3 is made up of 15 amino acids. CDR1 is MNHNY, CDR2 SVGAGI, per germline (reference sequence).

This chain joins TRBV7-2 and TRBJ2-1; 9 positions agree with TRBD1. This CDR3 is built from 15 residues. In germline, CDR1 is SGHTA, CDR2 FQGNSA. Trimming cost V 4 bases and J 2 bases; bases outside gene matches: 3. In nucleotides, the CDR3 is TGTGCCAGCAGCTCACAGGGGGCGGCCTACAATGAGCAGTTCTTC. Translating gives CASSSQGAAYNEQFF.

V usage is TRBV7-9 and J usage is TRBJ1-6; 7 bases align to TRBD1. Germline loops: CDR1 SEHNR, CDR2 FQNEAQ (reference sequence). Losses at the gene ends were 5 bases for V and 10 bases for J; bases not matched to a gene: 8. CDR3 length equals 14 residues. This CDR3 reads CASSLTGDQSPLHF. The CDR3 region has the DNA TGTGCCAGCAGCCTTACAGGGGACCAGTCACCCCTCCACTTT. Looking up the rest from reference TRBV7-9 and TRBJ1-6 gives the full variable domain: DTGVSQNPRHKITKRGQNVTFRCDPISEHNRLYWYRQTLGQGPEFLTYFQNEAQLEKSRLLSDRFSAERPKGSFSTLEIQRTEQGDSAMYLCASSLTGDQSPLHFGNGTRLTVT.

V is TRBV6-6 and J is TRBJ2-2; D is possibly TRBD1 (6 bases). CDR3 length: 14 residues. Trimming removed 2 bases from V and 9 bases from J, with 13 bases in between. The germline V gene has CDR1 MNHNY and CDR2 SVGAGI (reference sequence). The DNA for the CDR3 is TGTGCCAGCAGTTACCCGGACAGCAGAAGGGAGCTGTTTTTT. The encoded protein is CASSYPDSRRELFF.

The chain uses TRBV11-2 and TRBJ2-5; 7 bases fit TRBD2. The CDR3 consists of 12 residues. The germline CDR1 and CDR2 sequences are SGHAT and FQNNGV. Trimming removed 5 bases from V and 8 bases from J; junction bases left unmatched: 5. The CDR3 region has the DNA TGTGCCAGCAGCCGTGAGCGGGGAACCCAGTACTTC. Translation gives CASSRERGTQYF.

The rearrangement links TRBV11-1 to TRBJ1-1, with D maybe TRBD1 (5 bases). The CDR3 length is 13 residues. Germline CDR1 SGHAT, CDR2 FQDESV (reference sequence). The germline V and J ends were trimmed by 4 bases and 1 base, with 7 bases remaining between them. The CDR3 loop is CASSSTGNTEAFF. The CDR3 nucleotides read TGTGCCAGCAGCTCTACAGGGAACACTGAAGCTTTCTTT.

The rearrangement joins TRBV29-1 to TRBJ2-5; 11 bases map to TRBD1. The V and J ends lost 7 bases and 4 bases, in that order; junction bases with no gene match: 2. The germline V gene encodes CDR1 SQVTM and CDR2 ANQGSEA. The CDR3 covers 12 residues. DNA for the CDR3: TGCAGCGGGGGGACAGGGGGAGAGACCCAGTACTTC. It is translated as CSGGTGGETQYF.

V is TRBV30 and J is TRBJ2-7; D remains unclear. V was cut by 3 bases and J by 1 base, with 7 bases left in between. Germline CDR1 is GTSNPN and CDR2 is SVGIG (reference sequence). The CDR3 runs to 12 residues. The CDR3 loop is CAWRLGSYEQYF. In nucleotides, the CDR3 is TGTGCCTGGAGGCTAGGATCCTACGAGCAGTACTTC. Full variable domain (outside the CDR3, taken from reference TRBV30 and TRBJ2-7): SQTIHQWPATLVQPVGSPLSLECTVEGTSNPNLYWYRQAAGRGLQLLFYSVGIGQISSEVPQNLSASRPQDRQFILSSKKLLLSDSGFYLCAWRLGSYEQYFGPGTRLTVT.